This TCR beta chain was identified during a study of blood T cell repertoires in COVID-19. Background on the study: From T cells, B-cell-depleted T cells, or PBMCs came the material, which was cDNA or gDNA.

As handled by the study authors: Amplification of reference gene primers was used by the study to estimate nucleated cell counts. Assay used: immunoSEQ multiplex PCR; TCRdb lists only in-frame clones, some missing. V and J calls plus clone size are reproduced from that table; the DNA served to infer D and trimming. The profile shows roughly 190,000 clones, 80% of them singletons. Concerning this clone: Other DNA sequences of this sample code for an identical CDR3.

The V gene's germline CDR1 is MGHRA and CDR2 YSYEKL. The CDR3 totals 15 residues. The ends lost 4 bases at V and 4 bases at J; junction bases unmatched: 1. The sequence was collected from a man aged 55 to 70 with acute or convalescent COVID-19. The sample taken for sequencing was peripheral blood. This sequence joins TRBV4-1 and TRBJ2-7; 16 nucleotides line up with TRBD2. The CDR3 bases are TGCGCCAGCAGCCTGGGACTAGCGGGGGGGTACGAGCAGTACTTC. Its protein is CASSLGLAGGYEQYF.